This TCR beta chain was identified in a study of T-cell memory formation after mild COVID-19. Study-wide context: The two donors had largely donor-specific TCR clusters.

The table lists this clonotype with a few counts. What it binds is unknown. Trimming cost V 2 bases and J 6 bases, with 11 bases left between them. This CDR3 has 14 amino acids. Study-wide results and limits: Later expanders leaned CD4+, whereas day 15 to 85 contracting clones were balanced CD4/CD8. The finding that pre-infection memory included some responding clones suggested that cross-reactive memory joined.

TCRdb ran MiXCR on the 5' RACE reads and lists one entry per CDR3 protein. The sample has over 70,000 distinct CDR3 sequences, 10% to 15% seen once; the top ten hold roughly a quarter. This receptor was identified in an adult woman who had mild COVID-19 (a few samples of this study predate the infection). Cell type and time point are not known. The chain is built from TRBV12-3 or TRBV12-4 and TRBJ1-5, with D possibly being TRBD1 (6 bases). Sequencing was done on a sample of PBMCs or a T cell subset sorted from them (not recorded which). For the CDR3, the DNA is TGTGCCAGCAGTTTATTAGCAGGGGTTCAGCCCCAGCATTTT. Protein: CASSLLAGVQPQHF.